The clone carrying this TCR beta chain was found a few times. This sample was taken from a study of blood T cells in healthy people across ages. Sample-barcoded 5' priming and a J-beta primer mix drove a second PCR of about 7 to 11 cycles. TCRdb re-derived calls from the 5' RACE reads in MiXCR, one entry per CDR3 protein. The sample contains fewer than 950,000 distinct CDR3 sequences, 53% of which appear only once. Russia was home to the donors, healthy Caucasian individuals aged roughly 6 to 95. Trimming took 8 bases from V and 5 from J; bases not matched to a gene: 6. The CDR3 is 13 residues long. Germline V lookup: CDR1 LGHDT, CDR2 YNNKEL (reference sequence).

The sample comprised blood. V usage is TRBV3-1 and J usage is TRBJ2-5; 9 bases are shared with TRBD1. This TCR was recovered from a man older than 75 in good health. CDR3 nucleotides: TGTGCCAGCGGAGACAGGGGGTGGGAGACCCAGTACTTC. Translation gives CASGDRGWETQYF.